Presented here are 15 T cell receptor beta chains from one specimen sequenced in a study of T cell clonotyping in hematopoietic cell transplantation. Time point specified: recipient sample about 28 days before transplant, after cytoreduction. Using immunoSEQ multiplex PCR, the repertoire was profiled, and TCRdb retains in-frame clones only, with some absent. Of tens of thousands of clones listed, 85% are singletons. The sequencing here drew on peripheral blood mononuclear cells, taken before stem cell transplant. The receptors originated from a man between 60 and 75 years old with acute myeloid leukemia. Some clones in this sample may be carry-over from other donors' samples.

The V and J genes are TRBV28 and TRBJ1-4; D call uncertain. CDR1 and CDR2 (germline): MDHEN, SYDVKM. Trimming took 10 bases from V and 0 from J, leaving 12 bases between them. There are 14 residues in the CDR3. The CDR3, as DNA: TGTGCCACCATAGACGGAGCAACTAATGAAAAACTGTTTTTT. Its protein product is CATIDGATNEKLFF.

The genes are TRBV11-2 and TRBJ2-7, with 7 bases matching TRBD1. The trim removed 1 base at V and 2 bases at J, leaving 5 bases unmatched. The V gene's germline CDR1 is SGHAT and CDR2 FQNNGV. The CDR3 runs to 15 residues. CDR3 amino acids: CASSLGTGTAYEQYF. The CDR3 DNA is TGTGCCAGCAGCTTAGGGACCGGGACAGCCTACGAGCAGTACTTC.

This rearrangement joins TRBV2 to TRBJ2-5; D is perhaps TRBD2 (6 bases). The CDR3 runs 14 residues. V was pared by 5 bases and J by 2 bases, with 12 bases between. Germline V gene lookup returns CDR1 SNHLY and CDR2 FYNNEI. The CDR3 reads CASSPGLVQETQYF. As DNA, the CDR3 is TGTGCCAGCAGTCCGGGACTTGTACAAGAGACCCAGTACTTC.

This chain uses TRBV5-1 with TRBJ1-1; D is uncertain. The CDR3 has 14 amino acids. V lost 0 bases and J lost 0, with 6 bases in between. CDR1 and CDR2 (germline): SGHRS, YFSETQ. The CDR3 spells CASSLGPMNTEAFF. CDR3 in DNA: TGCGCCAGCAGCTTGGGGCCCATGAACACTGAAGCTTTCTTT.

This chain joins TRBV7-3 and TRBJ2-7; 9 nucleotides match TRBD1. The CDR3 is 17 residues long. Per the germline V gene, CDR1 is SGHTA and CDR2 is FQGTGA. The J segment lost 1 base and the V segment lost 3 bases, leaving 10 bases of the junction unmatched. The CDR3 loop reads CASSLAPVGTGSYEQYF. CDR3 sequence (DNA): TGTGCCAGCAGCTTGGCACCGGTCGGGACAGGGTCCTACGAGCAGTACTTC. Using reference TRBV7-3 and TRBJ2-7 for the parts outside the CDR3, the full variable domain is GAGVSQTPSNKVTEKGKYVELRCDPISGHTALYWYRQSLGQGPEFLIYFQGTGAADDSGLPNDRFFAVRPEGSVSTLKIQRTERGDSAVYLCASSLAPVGTGSYEQYFGPGTRLTVT.

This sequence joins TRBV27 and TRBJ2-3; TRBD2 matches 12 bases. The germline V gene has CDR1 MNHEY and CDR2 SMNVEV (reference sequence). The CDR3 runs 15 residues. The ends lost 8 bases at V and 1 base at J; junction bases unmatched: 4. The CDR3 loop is CASARLAGGTDTQYF. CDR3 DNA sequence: TGTGCCAGCGCACGACTAGCGGGGGGCACAGATACGCAGTATTTT.

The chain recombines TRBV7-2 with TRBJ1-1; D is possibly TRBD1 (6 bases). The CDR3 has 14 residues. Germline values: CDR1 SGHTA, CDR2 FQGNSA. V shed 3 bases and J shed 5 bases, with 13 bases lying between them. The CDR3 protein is CASSFRTGKTEAFF. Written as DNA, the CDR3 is TGTGCCAGCAGCTTCCGAACAGGGAAGACTGAAGCTTTCTTT.

CDR3 in amino acids: CASSLGTGGKENGELFF. CDR3 DNA sequence: TGTGCCAGCAGTTTAGGGACAGGGGGAAAGGAGAACGGGGAGCTGTTTTTT. The chain uses TRBV28 and TRBJ2-2; TRBD1 agrees at 11 bases. This CDR3 comprises 17 residues. V trimming: 2 bases; J trimming: 7 bases; junction bases outside the gene matches: 9. CDR1 and CDR2 (germline): MDHEN, SYDVKM.

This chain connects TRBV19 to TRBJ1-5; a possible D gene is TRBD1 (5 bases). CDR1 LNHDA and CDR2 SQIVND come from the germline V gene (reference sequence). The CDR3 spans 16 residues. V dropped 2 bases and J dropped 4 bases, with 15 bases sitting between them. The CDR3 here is CASSIRGAEVNQPQHF. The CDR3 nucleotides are TGTGCCAGTAGTATACGCGGGGCAGAGGTAAATCAGCCCCAGCATTTT.

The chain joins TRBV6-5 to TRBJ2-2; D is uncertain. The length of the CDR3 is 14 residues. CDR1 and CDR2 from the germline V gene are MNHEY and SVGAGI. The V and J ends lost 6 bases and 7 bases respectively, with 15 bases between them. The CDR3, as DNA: TGTGCCAGCAGGCTTCAGCAGCATGGCGGGGAGCTGTTTTTT. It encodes CASRLQQHGGELFF.

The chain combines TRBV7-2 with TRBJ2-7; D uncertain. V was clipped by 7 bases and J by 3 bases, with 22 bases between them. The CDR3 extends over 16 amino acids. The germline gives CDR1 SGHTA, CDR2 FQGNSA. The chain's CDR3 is CASTLRPGAPYYEQYF. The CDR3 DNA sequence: TGTGCCAGCACCCTACGTCCAGGAGCACCGTACTACGAGCAGTACTTC.

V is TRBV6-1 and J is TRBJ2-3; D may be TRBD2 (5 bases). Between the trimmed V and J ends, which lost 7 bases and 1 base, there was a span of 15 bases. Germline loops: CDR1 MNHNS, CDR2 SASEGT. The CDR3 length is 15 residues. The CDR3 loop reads CASTAGPGGTDTQYF. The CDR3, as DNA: TGTGCCAGCACGGCAGGCCCCGGGGGCACAGATACGCAGTATTTT.

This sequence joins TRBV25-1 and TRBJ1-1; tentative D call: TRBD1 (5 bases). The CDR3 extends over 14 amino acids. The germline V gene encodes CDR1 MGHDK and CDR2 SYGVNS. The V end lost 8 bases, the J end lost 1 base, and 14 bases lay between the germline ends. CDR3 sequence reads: CASAPGSRNTEAFF. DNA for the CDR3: TGTGCCAGCGCACCAGGGTCCAGGAACACTGAAGCTTTCTTT.

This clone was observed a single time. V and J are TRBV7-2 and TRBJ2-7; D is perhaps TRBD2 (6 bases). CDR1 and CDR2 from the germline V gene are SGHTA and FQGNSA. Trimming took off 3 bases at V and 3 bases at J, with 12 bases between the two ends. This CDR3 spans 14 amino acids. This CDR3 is CASSLGGRGYEQYF. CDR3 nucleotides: TGTGCCAGCAGCTTGGGAGGACGGGGCTACGAGCAGTACTTC.

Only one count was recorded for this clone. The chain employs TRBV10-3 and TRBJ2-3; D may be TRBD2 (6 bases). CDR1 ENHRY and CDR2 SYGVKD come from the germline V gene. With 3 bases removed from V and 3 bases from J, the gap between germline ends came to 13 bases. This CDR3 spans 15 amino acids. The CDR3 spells CAISDSTSRTDTQYF. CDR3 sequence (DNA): TGTGCCATCAGTGATAGTACTAGCCGAACAGATACGCAGTATTTT.